This T cell receptor (beta chain) was sequenced during a study of monozygotic twins with inflammatory bowel disease. TCRdb reanalyzed the 5' RACE reads and collapses them to one entry per CDR3 protein, without DNA. This sample's table reports fewer than 150,000 distinct CDR3 sequences. The CDR3 covers 13 residues. Germline V lookup: CDR1 ENHRY, CDR2 SYGVKD. J is TRBJ1-1 and V is TRBV10-3. Input material: blood. The sequence was collected from a human donor with ulcerative colitis or Crohn's disease, or a healthy co-twin of an affected twin (not recorded which). The CDR3 reads CAYGEGWNTEAFF.